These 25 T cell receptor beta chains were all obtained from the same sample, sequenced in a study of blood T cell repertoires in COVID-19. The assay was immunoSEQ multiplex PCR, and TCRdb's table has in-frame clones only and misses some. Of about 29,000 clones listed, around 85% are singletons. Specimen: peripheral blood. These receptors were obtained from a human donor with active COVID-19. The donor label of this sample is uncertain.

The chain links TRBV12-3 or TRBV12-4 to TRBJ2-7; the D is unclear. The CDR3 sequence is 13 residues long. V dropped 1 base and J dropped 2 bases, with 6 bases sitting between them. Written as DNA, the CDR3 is TGTGCCAGCAGTTTAGGGCAGACCTACGAGCAGTACTTC. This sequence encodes CASSLGQTYEQYF.

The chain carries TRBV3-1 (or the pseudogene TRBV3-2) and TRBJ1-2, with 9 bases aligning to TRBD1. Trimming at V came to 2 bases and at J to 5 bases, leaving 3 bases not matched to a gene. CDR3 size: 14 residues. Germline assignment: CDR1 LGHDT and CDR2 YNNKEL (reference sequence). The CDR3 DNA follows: TGTGCCAGCAGCCAAAAGACAGGGGGTTATGGCTACACCTTC. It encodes CASSQKTGGYGYTF.

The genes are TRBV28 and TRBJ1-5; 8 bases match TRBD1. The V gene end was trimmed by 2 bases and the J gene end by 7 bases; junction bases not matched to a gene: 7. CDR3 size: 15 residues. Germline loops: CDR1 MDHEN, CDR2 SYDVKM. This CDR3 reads CASSLVQGALQPQHF. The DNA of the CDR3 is TGTGCCAGCAGTTTAGTTCAGGGGGCTTTACAGCCCCAGCATTTT.

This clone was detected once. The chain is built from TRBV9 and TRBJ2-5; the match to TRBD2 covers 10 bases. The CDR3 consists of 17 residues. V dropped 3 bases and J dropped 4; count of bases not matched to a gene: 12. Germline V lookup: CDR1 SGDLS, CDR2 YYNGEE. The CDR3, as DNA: TGTGCCAGCAGCGCCACGATCGTAGCGGGAGGCGGAGAGACCCAGTACTTC. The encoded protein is CASSATIVAGGGETQYF.

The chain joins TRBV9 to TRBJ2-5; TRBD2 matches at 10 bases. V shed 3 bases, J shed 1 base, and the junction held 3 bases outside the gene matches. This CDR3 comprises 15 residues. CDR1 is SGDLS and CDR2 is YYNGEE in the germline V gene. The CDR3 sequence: CASSGRTSGQETQYF. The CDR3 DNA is TGTGCCAGCAGCGGGCGGACTAGCGGCCAAGAGACCCAGTACTTC. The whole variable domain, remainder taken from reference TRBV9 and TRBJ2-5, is DSGVTQTPKHLITATGQRVTLRCSPRSGDLSVYWYQQSLDQGLQFLIQYYNGEERAKGNILERFSAQQFPDLHSELNLSSLELGDSALYFCASSGRTSGQETQYFGPGTRLLVL.

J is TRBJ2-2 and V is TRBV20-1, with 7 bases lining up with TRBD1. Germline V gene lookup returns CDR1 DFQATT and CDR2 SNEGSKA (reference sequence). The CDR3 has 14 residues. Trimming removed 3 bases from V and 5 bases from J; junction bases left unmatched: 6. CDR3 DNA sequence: TGCAGTGCTAGTCCGACAGGGTGGACCGGGGAGCTGTTTTTT. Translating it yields CSASPTGWTGELFF.

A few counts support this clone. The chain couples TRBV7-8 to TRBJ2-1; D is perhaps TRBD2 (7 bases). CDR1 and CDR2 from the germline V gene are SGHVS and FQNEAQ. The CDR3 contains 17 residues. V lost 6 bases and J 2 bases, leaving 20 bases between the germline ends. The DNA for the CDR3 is TGTGCCAGCAGTCCATATGGGGGGGCGGGTCCCTACAATGAGCAGTTCTTC. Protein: CASSPYGGAGPYNEQFF.

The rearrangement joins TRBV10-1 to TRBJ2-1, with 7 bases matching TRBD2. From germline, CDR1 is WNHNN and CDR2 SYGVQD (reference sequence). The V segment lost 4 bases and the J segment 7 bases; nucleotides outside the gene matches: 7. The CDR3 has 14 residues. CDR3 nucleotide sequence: TGCGCCAGCAGTGTACAGCGGGGTAATAATGAGCAGTTCTTC. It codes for CASSVQRGNNEQFF.

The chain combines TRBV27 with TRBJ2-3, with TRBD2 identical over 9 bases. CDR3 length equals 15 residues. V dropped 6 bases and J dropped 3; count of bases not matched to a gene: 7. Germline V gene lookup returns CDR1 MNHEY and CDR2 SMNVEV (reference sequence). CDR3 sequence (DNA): TGTGCCAGCAGCTCCGCGGGAGGGCGAACAGATACGCAGTATTTT. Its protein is CASSSAGGRTDTQYF.

The CDR3 protein is CASKRELNTEAFF. DNA for the CDR3: TGTGCCAGCAAGAGGGAACTGAACACTGAAGCTTTCTTT. This sequence joins TRBV9 and TRBJ1-1; D not certain. Germline lookup yields CDR1 SGDLS and CDR2 YYNGEE. Trimming cost V 6 bases and J 0 bases, with 9 bases left between them. The CDR3 extends over 13 amino acids.

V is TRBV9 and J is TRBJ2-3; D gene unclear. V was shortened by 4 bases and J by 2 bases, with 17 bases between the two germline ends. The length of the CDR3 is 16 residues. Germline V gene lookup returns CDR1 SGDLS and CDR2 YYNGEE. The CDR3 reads CASSTASSNPTDTQYF. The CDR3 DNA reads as TGTGCCAGCAGCACAGCCTCGTCTAACCCCACAGATACGCAGTATTTT.

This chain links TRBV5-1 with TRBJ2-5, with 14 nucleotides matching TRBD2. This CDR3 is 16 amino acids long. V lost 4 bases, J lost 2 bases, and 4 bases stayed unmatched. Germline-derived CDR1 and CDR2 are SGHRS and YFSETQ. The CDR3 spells CASSPGTSGGQETQYF. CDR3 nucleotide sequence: TGCGCCAGCAGCCCTGGGACTAGCGGGGGACAAGAGACCCAGTACTTC.

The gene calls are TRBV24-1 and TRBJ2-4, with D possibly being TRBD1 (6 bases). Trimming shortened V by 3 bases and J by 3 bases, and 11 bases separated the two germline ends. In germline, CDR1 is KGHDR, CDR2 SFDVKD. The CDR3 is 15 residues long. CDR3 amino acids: CATSDSRGDKNIQYF. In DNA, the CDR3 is TGTGCCACCAGTGATAGCAGGGGCGACAAAAACATTCAGTACTTC.

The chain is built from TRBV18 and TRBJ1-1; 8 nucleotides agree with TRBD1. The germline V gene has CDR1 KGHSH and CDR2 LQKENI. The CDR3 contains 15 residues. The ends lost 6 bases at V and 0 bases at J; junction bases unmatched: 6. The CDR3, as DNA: TGTGCCAGCTCCCCCCAGGGGGCCATGAACACTGAAGCTTTCTTT. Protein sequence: CASSPQGAMNTEAFF.

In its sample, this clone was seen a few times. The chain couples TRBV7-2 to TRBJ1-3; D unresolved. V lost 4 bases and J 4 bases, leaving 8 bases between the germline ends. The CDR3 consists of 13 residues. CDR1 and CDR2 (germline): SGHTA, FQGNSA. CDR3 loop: CASSSLFGNTIYF. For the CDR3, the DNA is TGTGCCAGCAGCTCTCTCTTCGGAAACACCATATATTTT. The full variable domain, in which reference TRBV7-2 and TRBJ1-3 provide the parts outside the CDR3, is GAGVSQSPSNKVTEKGKDVELRCDPISGHTALYWYRQSLGQGLEFLIYFQGNSAPDKSGLPSDRFSAERTGGSVSTLTIQRTQQEDSAVYLCASSSLFGNTIYFGEGSWLTVV.

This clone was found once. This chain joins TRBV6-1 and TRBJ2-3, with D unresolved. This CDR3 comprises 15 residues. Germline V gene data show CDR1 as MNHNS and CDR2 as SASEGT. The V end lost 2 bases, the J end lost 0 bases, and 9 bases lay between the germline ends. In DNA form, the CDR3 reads TGTGCCAGCAGTGAACGTTCGTCCAGCACAGATACGCAGTATTTT. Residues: CASSERSSSTDTQYF.

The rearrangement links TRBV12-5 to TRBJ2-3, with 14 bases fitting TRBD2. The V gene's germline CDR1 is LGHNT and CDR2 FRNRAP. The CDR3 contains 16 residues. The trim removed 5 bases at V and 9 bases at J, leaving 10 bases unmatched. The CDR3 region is CASGHPTSGGAGTQYF. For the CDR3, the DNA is TGTGCTAGTGGTCACCCGACTAGCGGGGGGGCAGGAACGCAGTATTTT.

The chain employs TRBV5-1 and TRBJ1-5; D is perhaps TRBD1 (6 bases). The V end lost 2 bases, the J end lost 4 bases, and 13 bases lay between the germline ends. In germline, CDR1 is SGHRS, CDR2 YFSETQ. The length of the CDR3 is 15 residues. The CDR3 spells CASSLGTTRNQPQHF. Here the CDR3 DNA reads TGCGCCAGCAGCTTAGGGACAACAAGAAATCAGCCCCAGCATTTT.

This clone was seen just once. CDR3 protein: CASSDPGISYEQYF. The DNA of the CDR3 is TGTGCCAGCAGCGACCCAGGGATCTCCTACGAGCAGTACTTC. The chain joins TRBV11-3 to TRBJ2-7; D might be TRBD1 (5 bases). CDR1 and CDR2 from the germline V gene are SGHNT and YENEEA. The CDR3 consists of 14 residues. Trimming removed 5 bases from V and 0 bases from J, with 11 bases in between. The full variable domain, in which reference TRBV11-3 and TRBJ2-7 provide the parts outside the CDR3, is EAGVVQSPRYKIIEKKQPVAFWCNPISGHNTLYWYLQNLGQGPELLIRYENEEAVDDSQLPKDRFSAERLKGVDSTLKIQPAELGDSAVYLCASSDPGISYEQYFGPGTRLTVT.

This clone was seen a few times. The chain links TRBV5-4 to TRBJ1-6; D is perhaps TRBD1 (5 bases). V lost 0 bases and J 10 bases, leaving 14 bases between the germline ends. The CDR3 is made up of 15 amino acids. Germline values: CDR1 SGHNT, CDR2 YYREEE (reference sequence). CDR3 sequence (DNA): TGTGCCAGCAGCTTGGCAGGGACTCAGACCTCACCCCTCCACTTT. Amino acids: CASSLAGTQTSPLHF.

The CDR3 sequence is CASSPLSGGQGILGQFF. The CDR3 coding sequence is TGTGCCAGCTCACCACTGAGTGGGGGACAGGGGATTCTAGGGCAGTTCTTC. The chain combines TRBV18 with TRBJ2-1; 10 positions match TRBD1. Germline CDR1 KGHSH, CDR2 LQKENI. V lost 1 base, J lost 12 bases, and 15 bases stayed unmatched. CDR3 length: 17 residues.

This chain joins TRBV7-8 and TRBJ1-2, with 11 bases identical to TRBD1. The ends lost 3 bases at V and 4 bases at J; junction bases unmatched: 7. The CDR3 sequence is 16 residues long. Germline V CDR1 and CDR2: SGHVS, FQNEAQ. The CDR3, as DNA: TGTGCCAGCAGCTTGGCTCCGGGACAGGGGGTCTATGGCTACACCTTC. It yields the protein CASSLAPGQGVYGYTF.

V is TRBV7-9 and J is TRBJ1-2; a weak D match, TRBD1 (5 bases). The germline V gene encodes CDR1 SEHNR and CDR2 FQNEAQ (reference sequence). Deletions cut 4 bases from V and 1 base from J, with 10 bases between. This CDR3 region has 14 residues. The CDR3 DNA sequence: TGTGCCAGCAGCTCGACAGTAAATAACTATGGCTACACCTTC. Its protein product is CASSSTVNNYGYTF.

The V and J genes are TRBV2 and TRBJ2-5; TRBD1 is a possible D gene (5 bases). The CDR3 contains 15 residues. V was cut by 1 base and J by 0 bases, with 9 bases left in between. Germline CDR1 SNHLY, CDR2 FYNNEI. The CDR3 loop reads CASSEDRTYQETQYF. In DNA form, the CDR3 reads TGTGCCAGCAGTGAAGACAGGACCTACCAAGAGACCCAGTACTTC.

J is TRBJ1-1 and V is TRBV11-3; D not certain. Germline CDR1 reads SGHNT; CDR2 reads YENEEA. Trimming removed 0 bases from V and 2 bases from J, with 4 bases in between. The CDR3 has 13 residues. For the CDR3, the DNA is TGTGCCAGCAGCTTAGAATCTAACACTGAAGCTTTCTTT. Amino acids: CASSLESNTEAFF. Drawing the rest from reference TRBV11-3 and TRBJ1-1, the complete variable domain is EAGVVQSPRYKIIEKKQPVAFWCNPISGHNTLYWYLQNLGQGPELLIRYENEEAVDDSQLPKDRFSAERLKGVDSTLKIQPAELGDSAVYLCASSLESNTEAFFGQGTRLTVV.